This T cell receptor beta chain was found in a study of CD8+ T cells in alopecia areata. Overall study context: Those treated were given oral tofacitinib at 5 to 10 mg twice daily. Findings and limits, study-wide: Alphabeta T cells residing in normal skin are also sequenced in scalp samples. Clonality exceeded that of normal scalp in lesional scalp, most notably in alopecia totalis/universalis. Sharing of TCR sequences between patients (possibly for HLA-related reasons) was less clear than in mice.

The V gene lost 5 bases and the J gene lost 1 base, with 8 bases spanning the gap. In germline, CDR1 is SGHAT, CDR2 FQDESV (reference sequence). CDR3 size: 13 residues. On this clone: As yet, its antigen is unknown.

Peripheral blood samples and lesional scalp punch biopsies were obtained from alopecia areata patients. RNA extraction was followed by reverse transcription into cDNA, which acted as the sequencing template. Repertoires were generated with immunoSEQ multiplex PCR, while TCRdb's copy carries only in-frame clones and drops some. The sample shows 11,000 or so clones, about 59% of them seen only once. The sequencing input was skin. The sequence was obtained from a human donor with alopecia areata. This chain uses TRBV11-1 with TRBJ1-1, with TRBD1 as a possible D gene (5 bases). As DNA, the CDR3 is TGTGCCAGCAGCCGCGACAGGAACACTGAAGCTTTCTTT. Translated: CASSRDRNTEAFF. Variable domain in full (rest from reference TRBV11-1 and TRBJ1-1): EAEVAQSPRYKITEKSQAVAFWCDPISGHATLYWYRQILGQGPELLVQFQDESVVDDSQLPKDRFSAERLKGVDSTLKIQPAELGDSAMYLCASSRDRNTEAFFGQGTRLTVV.